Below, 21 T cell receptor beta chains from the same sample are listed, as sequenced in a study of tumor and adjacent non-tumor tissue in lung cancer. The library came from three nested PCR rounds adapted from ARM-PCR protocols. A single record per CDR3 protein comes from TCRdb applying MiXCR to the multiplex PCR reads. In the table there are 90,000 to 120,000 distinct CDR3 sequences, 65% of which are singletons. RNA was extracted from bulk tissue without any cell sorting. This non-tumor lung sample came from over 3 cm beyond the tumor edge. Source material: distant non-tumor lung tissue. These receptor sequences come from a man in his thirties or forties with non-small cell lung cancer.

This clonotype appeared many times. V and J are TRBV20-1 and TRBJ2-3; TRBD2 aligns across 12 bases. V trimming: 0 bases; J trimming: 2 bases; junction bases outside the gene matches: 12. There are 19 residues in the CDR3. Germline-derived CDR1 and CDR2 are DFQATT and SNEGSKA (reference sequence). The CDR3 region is CSARDWLAGGPGATDTQYF. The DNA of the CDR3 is TGCAGTGCTAGAGATTGGCTAGCGGGAGGGCCTGGGGCCACAGATACGCAGTATTTT.

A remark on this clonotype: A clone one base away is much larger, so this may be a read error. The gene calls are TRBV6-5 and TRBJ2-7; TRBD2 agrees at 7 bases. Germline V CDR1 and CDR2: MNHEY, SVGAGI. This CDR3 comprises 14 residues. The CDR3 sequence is CASSYSTGGYEQCF. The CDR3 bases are TGTGCCAGCAGTTACTCGACGGGAGGCTACGAGCAGTGCTTC.

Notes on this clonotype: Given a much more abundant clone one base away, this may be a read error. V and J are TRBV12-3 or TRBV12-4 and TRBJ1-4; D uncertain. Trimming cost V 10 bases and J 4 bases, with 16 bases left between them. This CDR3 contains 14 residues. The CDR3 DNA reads TGTGCCAACAGCTTAGGTCTCCATAATGAAAAACTGTTTTTT. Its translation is CANSLGLHNEKLFF.

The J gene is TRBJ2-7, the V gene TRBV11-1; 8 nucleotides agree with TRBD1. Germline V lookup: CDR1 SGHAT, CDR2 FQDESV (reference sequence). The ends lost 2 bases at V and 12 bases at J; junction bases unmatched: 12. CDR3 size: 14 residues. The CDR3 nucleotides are TGTGCCAGCAGCTTACGACAGGGGATCGACGAACGGTACTTC. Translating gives CASSLRQGIDERYF.

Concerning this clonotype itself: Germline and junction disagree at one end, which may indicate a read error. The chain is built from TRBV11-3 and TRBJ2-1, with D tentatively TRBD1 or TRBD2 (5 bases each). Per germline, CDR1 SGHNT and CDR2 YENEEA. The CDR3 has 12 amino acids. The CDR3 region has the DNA TGTACCAGCAGCTTAGTGGGGGTTGAGCAGTTCTTC. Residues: CTSSLVGVEQFF.

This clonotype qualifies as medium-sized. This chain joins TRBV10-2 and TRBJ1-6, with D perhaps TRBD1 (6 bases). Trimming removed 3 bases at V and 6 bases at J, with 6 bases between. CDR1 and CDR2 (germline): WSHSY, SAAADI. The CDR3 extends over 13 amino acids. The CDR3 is CASSEQGNSPLHF. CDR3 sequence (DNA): TGCGCCAGCAGTGAACAGGGTAATTCACCCCTCCACTTT.

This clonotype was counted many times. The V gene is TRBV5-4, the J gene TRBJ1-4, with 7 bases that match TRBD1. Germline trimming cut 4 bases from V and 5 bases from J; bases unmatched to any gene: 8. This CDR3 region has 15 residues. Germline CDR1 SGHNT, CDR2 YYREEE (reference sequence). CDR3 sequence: CASSENRGLNEKLFF. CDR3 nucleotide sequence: TGTGCCAGCAGCGAAAACAGGGGCTTAAATGAAAAACTGTTTTTT. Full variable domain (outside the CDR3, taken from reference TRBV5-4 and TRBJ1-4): ETGVTQSPTHLIKTRGQQVTLRCSSQSGHNTVSWYQQALGQGPQFIFQYYREEENGRGNFPPRFSGLQFPNYSSELNVNALELDDSALYLCASSENRGLNEKLFFGSGTQLSVL.

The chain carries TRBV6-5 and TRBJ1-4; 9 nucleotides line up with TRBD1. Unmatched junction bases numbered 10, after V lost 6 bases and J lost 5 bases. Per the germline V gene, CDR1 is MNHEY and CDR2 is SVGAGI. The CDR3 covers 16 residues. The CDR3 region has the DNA TGTGCCAGCAGACCCGGTGACAGGGGGTTGAATGAAAAACTGTTTTTT. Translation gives CASRPGDRGLNEKLFF.

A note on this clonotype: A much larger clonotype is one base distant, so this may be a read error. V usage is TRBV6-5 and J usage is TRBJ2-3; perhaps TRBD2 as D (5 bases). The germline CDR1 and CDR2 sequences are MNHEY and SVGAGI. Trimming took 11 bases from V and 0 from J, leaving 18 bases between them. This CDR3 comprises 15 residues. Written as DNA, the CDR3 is TGTGCCTCCACCCATTGGTCGGGGAGCACAGATACGCAGTATTTT. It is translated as CASTHWSGSTDTQYF.

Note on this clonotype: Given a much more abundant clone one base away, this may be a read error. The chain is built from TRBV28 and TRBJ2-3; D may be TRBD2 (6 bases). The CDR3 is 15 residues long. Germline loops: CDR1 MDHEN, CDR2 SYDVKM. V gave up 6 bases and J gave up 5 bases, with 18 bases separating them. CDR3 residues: CASSISLAGKDTQYF. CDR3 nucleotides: TGTGCCAGCAGCATATCCTTGGCGGGGAAAGATACGCAGTATTTT.

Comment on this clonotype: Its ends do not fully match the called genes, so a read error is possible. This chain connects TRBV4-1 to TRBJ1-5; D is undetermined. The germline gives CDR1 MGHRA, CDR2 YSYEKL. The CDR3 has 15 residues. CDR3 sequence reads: CTSNQNQGSNQPQHF. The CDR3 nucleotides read TGCACCAGCAACCAAAATCAAGGATCGAATCAGCCCCAGCATTTT.

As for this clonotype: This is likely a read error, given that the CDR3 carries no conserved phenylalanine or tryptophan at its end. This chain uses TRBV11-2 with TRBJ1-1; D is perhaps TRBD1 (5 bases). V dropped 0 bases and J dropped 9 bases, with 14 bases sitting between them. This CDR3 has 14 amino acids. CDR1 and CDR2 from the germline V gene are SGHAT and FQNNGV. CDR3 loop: CASSLDRGQLKAFY. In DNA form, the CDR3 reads TGTGCCAGCAGCTTAGATAGGGGCCAGCTTAAAGCTTTCTAT.

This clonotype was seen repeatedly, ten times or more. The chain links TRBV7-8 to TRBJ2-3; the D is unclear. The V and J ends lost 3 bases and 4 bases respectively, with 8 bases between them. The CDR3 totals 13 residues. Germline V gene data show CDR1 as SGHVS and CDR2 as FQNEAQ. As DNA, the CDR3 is TGTGCCAGCAGCTTCCATGCGTCAGATACGCAGTATTTT. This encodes CASSFHASDTQYF.

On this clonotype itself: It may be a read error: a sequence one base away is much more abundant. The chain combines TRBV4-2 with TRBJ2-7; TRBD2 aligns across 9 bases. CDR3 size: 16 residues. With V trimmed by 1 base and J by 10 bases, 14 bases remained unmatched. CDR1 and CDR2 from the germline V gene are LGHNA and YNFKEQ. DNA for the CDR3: TGTGCCAGCAGCCAAGGGGATAGCGGGAGCTTCTTCGACCAGTACTTC. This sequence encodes CASSQGDSGSFFDQYF.

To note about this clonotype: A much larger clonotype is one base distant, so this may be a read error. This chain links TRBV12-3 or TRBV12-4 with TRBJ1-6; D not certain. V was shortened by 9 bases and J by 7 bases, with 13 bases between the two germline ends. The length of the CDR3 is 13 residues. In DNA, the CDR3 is TGTGCCAGGGGCGCGGGCCCAAATTCACCCCTCCACTTT. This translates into CARGAGPNSPLHF.

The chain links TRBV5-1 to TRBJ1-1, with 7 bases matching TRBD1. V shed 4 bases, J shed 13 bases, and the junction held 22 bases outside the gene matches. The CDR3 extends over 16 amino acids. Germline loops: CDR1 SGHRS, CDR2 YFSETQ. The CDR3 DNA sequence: TGCGCCAGCAGCCCTCTCCCGGGACAGCCGAACACTGATGTTTTCTTT. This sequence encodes CASSPLPGQPNTDVFF.

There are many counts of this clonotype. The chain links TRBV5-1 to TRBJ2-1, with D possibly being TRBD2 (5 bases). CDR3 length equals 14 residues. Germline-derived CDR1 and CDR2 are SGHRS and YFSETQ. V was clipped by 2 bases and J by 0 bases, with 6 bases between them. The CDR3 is CASSFGGSYNEQFF. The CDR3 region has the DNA TGCGCCAGCAGCTTCGGAGGCTCCTACAATGAGCAGTTCTTC. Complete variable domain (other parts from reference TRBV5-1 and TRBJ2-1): KAGVTQTPRYLIKTRGQQVTLSCSPISGHRSVSWYQQTPGQGLQFLFEYFSETQRNKGNFPGRFSGRQFSNSRSEMNVSTLELGDSALYLCASSFGGSYNEQFFGPGTRLTVL.

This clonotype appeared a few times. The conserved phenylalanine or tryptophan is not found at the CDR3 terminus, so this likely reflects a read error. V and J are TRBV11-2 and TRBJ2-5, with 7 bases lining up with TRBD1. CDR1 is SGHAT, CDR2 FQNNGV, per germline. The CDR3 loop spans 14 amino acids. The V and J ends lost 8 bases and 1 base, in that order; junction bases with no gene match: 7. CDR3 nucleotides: TGTGCCAGCGGCTCCGGGGACAGCCAAGAGACCCAGTACTTA. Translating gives CASGSGDSQETQYL.

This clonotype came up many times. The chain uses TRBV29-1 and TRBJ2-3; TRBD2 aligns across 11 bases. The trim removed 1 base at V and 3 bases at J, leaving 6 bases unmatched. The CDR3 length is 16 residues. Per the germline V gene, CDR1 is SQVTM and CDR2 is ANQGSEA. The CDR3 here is CSVEGASGGRTDTQYF. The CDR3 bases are TGCAGCGTTGAAGGGGCTAGCGGGGGGAGGACAGATACGCAGTATTTT.

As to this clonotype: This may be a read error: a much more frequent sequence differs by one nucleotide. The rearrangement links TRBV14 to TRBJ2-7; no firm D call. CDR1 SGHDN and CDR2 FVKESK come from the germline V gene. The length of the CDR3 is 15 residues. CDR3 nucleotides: TGTGCCAGCAGCCGCCTCGATACCGCGGTCGACGAGCACTACTTC. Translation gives CASSRLDTAVDEHYF.

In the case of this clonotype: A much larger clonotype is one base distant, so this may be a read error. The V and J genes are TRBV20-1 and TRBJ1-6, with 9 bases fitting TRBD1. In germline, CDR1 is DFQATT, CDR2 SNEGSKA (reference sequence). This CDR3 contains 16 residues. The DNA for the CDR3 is TGCTGTGCTAGAGCCGCCGGGACAGGGCTTAATTCACCCCTCCACTTT. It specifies CCARAAGTGLNSPLHF.